This T cell receptor beta chain stems from a study of early T cells in non-severe SARS-CoV-2 infection. Study context: Investigators sequenced bulk RNA drawn from unsorted whole blood, and chains remained unpaired. Study findings and constraints: VDJdb-based annotation leaned toward anti-spike CD8 responses and missed private and CD4 specificities.

cDNA molecules, individually, were tagged with unique molecular identifiers. A single record per CDR3 protein comes from TCRdb applying MiXCR to the 5' RACE reads. The table shows approximately 66,000 distinct CDR3 sequences, with under 15% occurring only once. About this clonotype: Its antigen remains unidentified.

The CDR3 spans 15 residues. V was clipped by 7 bases and J by 7 bases, with 20 bases between them. CDR1 is LNHDA and CDR2 is SQIVND in the germline V gene (reference sequence). The chain couples TRBV19 to TRBJ2-1; tentatively, D is TRBD2 (6 bases). The sequence derives from an adult who was a healthcare worker with PCR-confirmed SARS-CoV-2 infection or an uninfected control (not recorded which). The sequencing sample was made of whole blood. The CDR3 DNA follows: TGTGCCAGTACGGACGGAGGGACTGTAAGGAATGAGCAGTTCTTC. It encodes CASTDGGTVRNEQFF.